This entry features one TCR beta chain sequence. The data originate from a study of Ad26.COV2.S vaccination and SARS-CoV-2 variants. Treatment described: approximately 18 received Ad26.COV2.S at low or high dose, single or two shots; a few received placebo; per-sample allocation not given. Samples analyzed were those drawn on day 63 after the first vaccine or placebo injection. Sequencing used immunoSEQ multiplex PCR; TCRdb keeps in-frame clones, though not all of them. The table has hundreds of thousands of clones, around 86% seen once. The CDR3 loop spans 17 amino acids. The germline V gene has CDR1 MGHRA and CDR2 YSYEKL. V dropped 0 bases and J dropped 3; count of bases not matched to a gene: 9.

V usage is TRBV4-1 and J usage is TRBJ1-2; 8 bases are a match to TRBD1. The TCR sequence derives from a person between 18 and 60 years old who received the Ad26.COV2.S COVID-19 vaccine or a placebo. This sample comprised peripheral blood, obtained in a trial of Ad26.COV2.S vaccine versus placebo. CDR3 sequence (DNA): TGCGCCAGCAGCCAAGAATGGGGAGGACAGGGCGACTATGGCTACACCTTC. The encoded protein is CASSQEWGGQGDYGYTF.